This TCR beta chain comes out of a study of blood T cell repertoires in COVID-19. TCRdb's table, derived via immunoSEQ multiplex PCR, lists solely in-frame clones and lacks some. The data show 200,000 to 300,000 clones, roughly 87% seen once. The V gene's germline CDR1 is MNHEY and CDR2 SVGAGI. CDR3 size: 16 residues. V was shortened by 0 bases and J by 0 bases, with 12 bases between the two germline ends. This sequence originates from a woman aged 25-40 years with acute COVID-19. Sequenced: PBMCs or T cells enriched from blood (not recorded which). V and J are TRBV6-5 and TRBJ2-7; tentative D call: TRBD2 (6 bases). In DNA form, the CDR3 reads TGTGCCAGCAGTTACTCAGCCCTGGGGGGCTCCTACGAGCAGTACTTC. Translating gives CASSYSALGGSYEQYF.